The 5 T cell receptor beta chains presented below share a single source sample, sequenced in a study of blood T cell repertoires in COVID-19. Libraries were prepared by immunoSEQ multiplex PCR; TCRdb keeps only in-frame clonotypes and omits some of them. The sample records 130,000 to 150,000 clones, 70% to 90% being singletons. The source material was peripheral blood. The receptors were sampled from a woman aged 60 to 75 with COVID-19, enrolled during active disease.

This sequence joins TRBV11-2 and TRBJ2-4, with 13 bases aligning to TRBD2. The germline V gene has CDR1 SGHAT and CDR2 FQNNGV. CDR3 length equals 19 residues. Germline trimming cut 2 bases from V and 3 bases from J; bases unmatched to any gene: 10. The CDR3 sequence: CASSLYAGTSGEGKNIQYF. In DNA, the CDR3 is TGTGCCAGCAGCTTATACGCCGGGACTAGCGGGGAAGGCAAAAACATTCAGTACTTC.

The rearrangement links TRBV7-3 to TRBJ1-1, with D uncertain. The CDR3 contains 14 residues. Germline assignment: CDR1 SGHTA and CDR2 FQGTGA. Trimming took off 2 bases at V and 3 bases at J, with 10 bases between the two ends. CDR3 nucleotides: TGTGCCAGCAGCTTAGGGTCGAGGGACACTGAAGCTTTCTTT. Its translation is CASSLGSRDTEAFF.

J is TRBJ2-7 and V is TRBV6-1, with D possibly TRBD2 on 7 matching bases. The germline V and J ends were trimmed by 2 bases and 2 bases, with 13 bases remaining between them. The CDR3 extends over 15 amino acids. The germline CDR1 and CDR2 sequences are MNHNS and SASEGT. CDR3: CASSESWRGPYEQYF. The CDR3 DNA reads as TGTGCCAGCAGTGAAAGCTGGCGGGGGCCCTACGAGCAGTACTTC.

The chain joins TRBV15 to TRBJ2-3; D uncertain. The V gene lost 0 bases and the J gene lost 5 bases, with 12 bases spanning the gap. CDR3 length: 15 amino acids. Per germline, CDR1 LNHNV and CDR2 YYDKDF (reference sequence). The CDR3 DNA reads as TGTGCCACCAGCAGAGATCCCTCTACGAGAGATACGCAGTATTTT. This gives the protein CATSRDPSTRDTQYF. Combining the CDR3 with reference TRBV15 and TRBJ2-3 gives the whole variable domain DAMVIQNPRYQVTQFGKPVTLSCSQTLNHNVMYWYQQKSSQAPKLLFHYYDKDFNNEADTPDNFQSRRPNTSFCFLDIRSPGLGDTAMYLCATSRDPSTRDTQYFGPGTRLTVL.

This rearrangement joins TRBV6-5 to TRBJ1-2; the D is unclear. The V and J ends lost 3 bases and 2 bases respectively, with 13 bases between them. This CDR3 contains 15 residues. Germline CDR1 MNHEY, CDR2 SVGAGI. The CDR3 loop reads CASSYLMSRNYGYTF. Written as DNA, the CDR3 is TGTGCCAGCAGTTATTTAATGTCCCGGAACTATGGCTACACCTTC.